One TCR beta chain is described in this entry. The specificity of this receptor is unknown. No much larger clonotype is one base removed from it; base qualities were not supplied. Looking up the germline V gene yields CDR1 SGHTA and CDR2 FQGNSA. At the junction V is shortened by 5 bases and J by 7 bases; bases outside the gene matches: 7. The CDR3 covers 15 residues, taking in both the cysteine and the phenylalanine. Just CDR3 DNA is preserved here, 45 bases in frame from base 1. The data are from a study of T cells in Graves' hyperthyroidism and ophthalmopathy (dated by TCRdb to between 2019 and 2020). Broadly, across the study: Peripheral blood was sampled at the time of initial diagnosis, prior to any treatment. Thyroid tissue and blood T-cell repertoires from more than 5 Graves' hyperthyroidism patients were also compared in the study. To identify TCR V-J signatures that set the groups apart, the researchers used a discovery cohort of 90 to 100 patients, made up of under 50 with Graves' ophthalmopathy and 55 to 65 with stable Graves' hyperthyroidism. The 95 to 100 discovery patients were randomly divided into training and test sets at a 7:3 ratio. TCR Vbeta CDR3 sequencing of roughly 140 peripheral blood samples (roughly 41 ophthalmopathy, 75 or so hyperthyroidism and roughly 17 progressor patients) is reported in the paper. Once sampling was done, hyperthyroidism patients were given methimazole at a starting dose of 30 mg daily, whereas ophthalmopathy patients were given high-dose intravenous methylprednisolone. Prospective prediction of ophthalmopathy was tested in an independent validation cohort consisting of about 19 hyperthyroidism patients and approximately 16 patients who later progressed to ophthalmopathy.

TCR beta CDR3 regions were amplified from RNA transcripts. A first-round RT-PCR of the TCR CDR3 used the HTBI primer set with the Qiagen OneStep RT-PCR kit. Libraries were constructed in a second round of multiplex PCR, after which size selection and purification were carried out. Sequencing of the libraries was done on an Illumina HiSeq2000 using paired-end 100 bp reads. The authors processed their data as follows. Raw data were processed with SOAPnuke, discarding reads with adapters, uncalled bases, mean Phred below 15, or no exact constant-primer or identifier match. High-quality paired reads were merged with COPE v1.2.5, and unique nucleotide sequences were defined as clonotypes. Clonotypes were aligned to IMGT TRBV, TRBD and TRBJ reference segments using MiTCR v1.1. Only V-J combinations with frequency above 0.0001, covering 99.2% of repertoires, were analysed. A TCS score was defined as the ratio between F50 (clonal expansion) and ExV (chaos), using BLOSUM62-based TCRdist between CDR3 peptides within each V-J. Welch's t-statistics and random forest reduced just over 500 V-J features to under 15, which were used in a naive Bayes classifier (R e1071). TCRdb itself trimmed the public reads at Q25 with fastp, ran MiXCR and retained productive beta chains. CDR3 protein duplicates are merged, each entry listing the most common genes and DNA. The V and J calls come from TCRdb's annotation, not from the publication. The sample has around 580,000 distinct CDR3 sequences on record, 16% of them singletons. The top ten hold about 20% of the sample.

A patient counted as having stable Graves' hyperthyroidism if no progression to ophthalmopathy occurred over 18 months of follow-up. Hyperthyroidism patients were aged 18 to 65 years and newly diagnosed, with disease duration of less than 2 months. The study excluded patients with uncontrolled infections, other autoimmune diseases, pregnancy or lactation. Clinical symptoms, serum thyroxine and TRAb, thyroid ultrasound, and orbital computed tomography formed the basis for the diagnoses. Ficoll-Paque density gradient centrifugation was used to isolate PBMCs from around 9.1 ml of fresh peripheral blood. Total RNA was extracted using Trizol reagent, and RNA quality was assessed on an Agilent 2100 Bioanalyzer. Points the paper makes about the study in general: Sample size was not statistically predetermined, and blinding of investigators to group allocation was not performed. A model built on a 13 V-J signature distinguished ophthalmopathy from stable hyperthyroidism, reaching around 87% sensitivity and 81.08% specificity in cross-validation and 80%/75% in testing. Most expanded thyroid clonotypes (frequency above 0.001) were also found in blood, which suggests that blood repertoires may mirror thyroid immune responses. In validation, the model predicted progression to ophthalmopathy a median of roughly 6.2 months before onset, with roughly 71% sensitivity and 72.22% specificity.

Material: blood. This receptor was taken from a woman under 30 with Graves' hyperthyroidism. The rearranged chain carries TRBV7-2 and TRBJ2-7, with TRBD2 matching 14 junction bases. The CDR3 amino acid sequence is: CASSLGLAGVREQYF. Here is the DNA: TGTGCCAGCAGCCTGGGACTAGCGGGAGTGCGAGAGCAGTACTTC.